The clone carrying this T cell receptor (beta chain) was counted at least ten times. Time point: patch test 1, 2 weeks after DPC sensitization. Treatment indicated: therapeutic diphenylcyclopropenone sensitization with weekly scalp DPC. This sample is drawn from a study of human T cells and chemical hapten exposure. The germline V gene encodes CDR1 KGHDR and CDR2 SFDVKD. CDR3 length: 15 residues. V shed 4 bases, J shed 2 bases, and the junction held 4 bases outside the gene matches. Each CDR3 protein is one row after TCRdb ran MiXCR on the RACE reads. The table shows 350,000 or so distinct CDR3 sequences, with approximately 6.3% occurring only once.

The sample here was whole blood, taken in connection with sensitization to the hapten diphenylcyclopropenone (DPC). This receptor was taken from a woman under 30 with alopecia areata. Some clones in this sample may be carry-over from other donors' samples. This chain uses TRBV24-1 with TRBJ2-3; the match to TRBD1 covers 8 bases. CDR3 protein: CATSESGGSTDTQYF. The CDR3 nucleotides read TGTGCCACCAGTGAGTCAGGGGGCTCCACAGATACGCAGTATTTT.